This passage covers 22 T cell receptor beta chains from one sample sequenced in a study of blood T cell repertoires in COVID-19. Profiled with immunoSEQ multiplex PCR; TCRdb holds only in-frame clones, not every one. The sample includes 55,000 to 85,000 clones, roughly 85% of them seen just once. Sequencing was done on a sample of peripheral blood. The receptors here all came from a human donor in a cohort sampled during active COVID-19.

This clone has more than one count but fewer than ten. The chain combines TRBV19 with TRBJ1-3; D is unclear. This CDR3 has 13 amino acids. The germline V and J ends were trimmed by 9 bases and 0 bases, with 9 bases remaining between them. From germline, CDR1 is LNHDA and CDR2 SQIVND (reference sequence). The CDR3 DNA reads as TGTGCCAGCCAGGTACTCTCTGGAAACACCATATATTTT. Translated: CASQVLSGNTIYF.

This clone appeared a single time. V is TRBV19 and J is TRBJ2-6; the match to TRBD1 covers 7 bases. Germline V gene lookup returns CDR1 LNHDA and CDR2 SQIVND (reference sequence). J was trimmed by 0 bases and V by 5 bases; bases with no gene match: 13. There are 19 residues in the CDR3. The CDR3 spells CASSHPLGQASSGANVLTF. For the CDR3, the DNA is TGTGCCAGTAGTCACCCTTTAGGACAGGCGAGCTCTGGGGCCAACGTCCTGACTTTC.

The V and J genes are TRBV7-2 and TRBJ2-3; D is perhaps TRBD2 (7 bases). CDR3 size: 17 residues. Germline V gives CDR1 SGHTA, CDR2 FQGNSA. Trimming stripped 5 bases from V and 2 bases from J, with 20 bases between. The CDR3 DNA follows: TGTGCCAGCAGCGTTTCCGCGCGGGGGCCTGCCACAGATACGCAGTATTTT. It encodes CASSVSARGPATDTQYF.

As DNA, the CDR3 is TGTGCCGGTGAACGGGGGGCTCAGCCCCAGCATTTT. It specifies CAGERGAQPQHF. V is TRBV7-8 and J is TRBJ1-5, with a weak D call TRBD1 (6 bases). CDR3 size: 12 residues. Germline CDR1 SGHVS, CDR2 FQNEAQ. The V and J ends lost 11 bases and 6 bases respectively, with 14 bases between them.

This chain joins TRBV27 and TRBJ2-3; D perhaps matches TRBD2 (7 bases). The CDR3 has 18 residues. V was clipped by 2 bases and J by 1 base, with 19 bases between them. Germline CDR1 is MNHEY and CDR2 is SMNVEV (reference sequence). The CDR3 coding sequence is TGTGCCAGCAGTTTAGGGGGCGGGGGTTTCGGTGGCACAGATACGCAGTATTTT. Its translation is CASSLGGGGFGGTDTQYF.

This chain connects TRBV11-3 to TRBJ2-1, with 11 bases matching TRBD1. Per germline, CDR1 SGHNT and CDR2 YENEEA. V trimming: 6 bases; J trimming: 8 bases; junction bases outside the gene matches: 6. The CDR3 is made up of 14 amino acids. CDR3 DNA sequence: TGTGCCAGCAGTGGGACAGGGGGGAGCGATGAGCAGTTCTTC. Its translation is CASSGTGGSDEQFF.

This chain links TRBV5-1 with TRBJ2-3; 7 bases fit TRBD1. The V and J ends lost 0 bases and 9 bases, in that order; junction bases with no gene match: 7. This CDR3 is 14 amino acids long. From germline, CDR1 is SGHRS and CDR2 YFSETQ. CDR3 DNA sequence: TGCGCCAGCAGCTTGGGGGTAACAGGGGAAACGCAGTATTTT. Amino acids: CASSLGVTGETQYF.

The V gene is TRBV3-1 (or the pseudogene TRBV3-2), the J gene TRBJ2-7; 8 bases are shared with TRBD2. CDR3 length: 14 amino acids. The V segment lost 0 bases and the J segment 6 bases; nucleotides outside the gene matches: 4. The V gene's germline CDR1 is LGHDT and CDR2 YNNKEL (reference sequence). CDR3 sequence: CASSQDISGGEQYF. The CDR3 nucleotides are TGTGCCAGCAGCCAAGATATAAGCGGGGGCGAGCAGTACTTC.

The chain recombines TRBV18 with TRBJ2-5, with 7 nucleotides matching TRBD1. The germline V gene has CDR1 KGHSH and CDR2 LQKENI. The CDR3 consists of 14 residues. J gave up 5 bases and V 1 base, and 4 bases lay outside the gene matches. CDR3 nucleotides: TGTGCCAGCTCACCACAGGGGGCAGGGGAGACCCAGTACTTC. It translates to CASSPQGAGETQYF.

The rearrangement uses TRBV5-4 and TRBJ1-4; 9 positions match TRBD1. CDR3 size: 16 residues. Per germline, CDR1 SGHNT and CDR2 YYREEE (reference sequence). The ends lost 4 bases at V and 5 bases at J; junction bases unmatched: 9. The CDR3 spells CASSTGPGTGNEKLFF. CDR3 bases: TGTGCCAGCAGCACGGGTCCTGGGACAGGGAATGAAAAACTGTTTTTT.

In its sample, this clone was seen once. CDR3 amino acids: CASSQPTESGSEAFF. The CDR3, as DNA: TGTGCCAGCAGCCAACCGACAGAGAGTGGGTCTGAAGCTTTCTTT. This sequence joins TRBV3-1 (or the pseudogene TRBV3-2) and TRBJ1-1; D might be TRBD1 (5 bases). V was pared by 2 bases and J by 6 bases, with 16 bases between. Germline CDR1 reads LGHDT; CDR2 reads YNNKEL (reference sequence). The CDR3 has 15 amino acids.

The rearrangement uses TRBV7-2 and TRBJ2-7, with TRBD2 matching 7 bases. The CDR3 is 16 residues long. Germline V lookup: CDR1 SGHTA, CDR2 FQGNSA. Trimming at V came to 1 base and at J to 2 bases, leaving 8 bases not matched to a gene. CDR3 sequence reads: CASSLDGAGVAYEQYF. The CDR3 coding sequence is TGTGCCAGCAGCTTAGATGGGGCGGGGGTGGCCTACGAGCAGTACTTC.

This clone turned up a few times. CDR3: CASSGGEDYGYTF. The CDR3 region has the DNA TGTGCCAGCAGTGGCGGTGAGGACTATGGCTACACCTTC. The V gene is TRBV6-6, the J gene TRBJ1-2; no reliable D call. The CDR3 spans 13 residues. V shed 5 bases and J shed 3 bases, with 10 bases lying between them. Germline assignment: CDR1 MNHNY and CDR2 SVGAGI (reference sequence).

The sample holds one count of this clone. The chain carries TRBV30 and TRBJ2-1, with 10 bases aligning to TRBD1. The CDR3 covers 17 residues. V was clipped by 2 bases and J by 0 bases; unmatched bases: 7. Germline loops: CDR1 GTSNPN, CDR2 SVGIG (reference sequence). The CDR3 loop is CAWSFWGQGTSYNEQFF. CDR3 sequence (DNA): TGTGCCTGGAGTTTTTGGGGACAGGGGACCTCCTACAATGAGCAGTTCTTC.

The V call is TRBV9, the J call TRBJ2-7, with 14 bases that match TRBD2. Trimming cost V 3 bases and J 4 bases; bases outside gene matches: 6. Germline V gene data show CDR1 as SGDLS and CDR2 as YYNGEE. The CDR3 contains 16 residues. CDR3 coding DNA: TGTGCCAGCAGCGGAACGACTAGCGGGGGGGCTTACGAGCAGTACTTC. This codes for CASSGTTSGGAYEQYF.

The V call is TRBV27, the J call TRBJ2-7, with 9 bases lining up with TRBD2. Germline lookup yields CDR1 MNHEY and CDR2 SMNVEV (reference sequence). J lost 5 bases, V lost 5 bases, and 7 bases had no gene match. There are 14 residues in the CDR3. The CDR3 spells CASSDLGLANEQYF. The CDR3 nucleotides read TGTGCCAGCAGTGATTTGGGACTAGCCAACGAGCAGTACTTC.

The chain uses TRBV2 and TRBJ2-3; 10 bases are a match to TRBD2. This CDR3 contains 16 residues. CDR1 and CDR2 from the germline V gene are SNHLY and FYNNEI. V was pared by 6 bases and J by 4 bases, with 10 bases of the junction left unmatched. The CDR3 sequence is CASRPTPSGGADTQYF. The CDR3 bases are TGTGCCAGCAGACCGACTCCCAGCGGGGGGGCAGATACGCAGTATTTT. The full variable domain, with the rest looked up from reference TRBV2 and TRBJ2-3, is EPEVTQTPSHQVTQMGQEVILRCVPISNHLYFYWYRQILGQKVEFLVSFYNNEISEKSEIFDDQFSVERPDGSNFTLKIRSTKLEDSAMYFCASRPTPSGGADTQYFGPGTRLTVL.

The DNA for the CDR3 is TGCAGTGTCCAAGTCGGGACAGAGTATGGCTACACCTTC. Translating gives CSVQVGTEYGYTF. The chain employs TRBV29-1 and TRBJ1-2; 7 positions agree with TRBD1. This CDR3 spans 13 amino acids. CDR1 and CDR2 from the germline V gene are SQVTM and ANQGSEA.

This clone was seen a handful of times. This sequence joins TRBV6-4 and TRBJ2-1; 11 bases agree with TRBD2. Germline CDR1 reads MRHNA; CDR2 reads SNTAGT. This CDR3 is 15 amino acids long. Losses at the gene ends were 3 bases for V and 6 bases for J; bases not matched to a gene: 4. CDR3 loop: CASSETSGAPNEQFF. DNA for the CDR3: TGTGCCAGCAGTGAGACTAGCGGGGCGCCCAATGAGCAGTTCTTC.

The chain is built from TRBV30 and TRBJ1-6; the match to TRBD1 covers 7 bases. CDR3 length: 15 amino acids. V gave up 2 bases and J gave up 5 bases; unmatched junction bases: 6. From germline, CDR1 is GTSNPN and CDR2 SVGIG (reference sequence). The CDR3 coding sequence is TGTGCCTGGAGTTTGAAGACAGGGAATAATTCACCCCTCCACTTT. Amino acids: CAWSLKTGNNSPLHF.

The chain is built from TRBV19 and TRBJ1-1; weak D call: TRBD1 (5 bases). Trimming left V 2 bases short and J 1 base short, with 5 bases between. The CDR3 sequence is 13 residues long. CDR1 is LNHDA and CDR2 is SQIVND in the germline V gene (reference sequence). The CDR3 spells CASSIQGNTEAFF. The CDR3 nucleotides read TGTGCCAGTAGTATACAGGGGAACACTGAAGCTTTCTTT.

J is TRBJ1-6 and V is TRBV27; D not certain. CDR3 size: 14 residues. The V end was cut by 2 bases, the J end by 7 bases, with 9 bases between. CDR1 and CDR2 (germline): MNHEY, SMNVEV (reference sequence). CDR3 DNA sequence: TGTGCCAGCAGTTTAGGGCTACGAAATTCACCCCTCCACTTT. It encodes CASSLGLRNSPLHF.